The 18 T cell receptor beta chains below were found in one sample sequenced in a study of OX40 agonist ivuxolimab in advanced cancers. Sequencing used immunoSEQ multiplex PCR; TCRdb keeps in-frame clones, though not all of them. The data show fewer than 70,000 clones, around 87% seen once. This sample comprised CD4+ or CD8+ T cells sorted from blood, obtained in a trial of the OX40 agonist ivuxolimab. These TCRs come from an adult with an advanced solid tumor such as melanoma, head and neck, liver or kidney cancer.

This clone was counted a single time. The V gene is TRBV19, the J gene TRBJ1-1; 11 bases fit TRBD1. Germline V CDR1 and CDR2: LNHDA, SQIVND (reference sequence). Unmatched junction bases numbered 7, after V lost 7 bases and J lost 3 bases. The CDR3 covers 15 residues. The CDR3 sequence: CASTGQGGLHTEAFF. CDR3 nucleotide sequence: TGTGCCAGTACGGGACAGGGGGGCTTGCACACTGAAGCTTTCTTT.

The J gene is TRBJ2-7, the V gene TRBV14; TRBD2 aligns across 11 bases. The ends lost 4 bases at V and 7 bases at J; junction bases unmatched: 9. Germline-derived CDR1 and CDR2 are SGHDN and FVKESK. The CDR3 loop spans 15 amino acids. CDR3 region: CASSPTSGATREQYF. The DNA for the CDR3 is TGTGCCAGCAGCCCGACTAGCGGGGCCACGCGGGAGCAGTACTTC. Complete variable domain (other parts from reference TRBV14 and TRBJ2-7): EAGVTQFPSHSVIEKGQTVTLRCDPISGHDNLYWYRRVMGKEIKFLLHFVKESKQDESGMPNNRFLAERTGGTYSTLKVQPAELEDSGVYFCASSPTSGATREQYFGPGTRLTVT.

V is TRBV6-5 and J is TRBJ2-5; D uncertain. TRBJ2-7 matches the DNA end more closely, so the J call is doubtful. CDR1 and CDR2 from the germline V gene are MNHEY and SVGAGI. This CDR3 spans 15 amino acids. The chain's CDR3 is CASSYSVEPRSEQYF. The CDR3 DNA is TGTGCCAGCAGTTACTCAGTCGAACCTCGAAGCGAGCAGTACTTC.

The V gene is TRBV18, the J gene TRBJ1-4, with D possibly TRBD1 on 5 matching bases. The CDR3 spans 15 residues. Trimming took off 3 bases at V and 6 bases at J, with 14 bases between the two ends. Germline assignment: CDR1 KGHSH and CDR2 LQKENI. CDR3 in amino acids: CASSPSGGVYEKLFF. The CDR3 coding sequence is TGTGCCAGCTCACCGTCAGGAGGGGTCTATGAAAAACTGTTTTTT.

The chain employs TRBV11-2 and TRBJ2-7; a possible D gene is TRBD2 (6 bases). Between the trimmed V and J ends, which lost 5 bases and 6 bases, there was a span of 23 bases. This CDR3 has 16 residues. The V gene's germline CDR1 is SGHAT and CDR2 FQNNGV. The chain's CDR3 is CASSPSMGLVMVEQYF. Written as DNA, the CDR3 is TGTGCCAGCAGCCCATCCATGGGACTCGTAATGGTCGAGCAGTACTTC.

The chain has TRBV2 and TRBJ1-4; the match to TRBD1 covers 8 bases. CDR1 is SNHLY and CDR2 is FYNNEI in the germline V gene. V gave up 6 bases and J gave up 7 bases; unmatched junction bases: 4. This CDR3 region has 13 residues. CDR3 in DNA: TGTGCCAGCAGGGACAGGGCGTTTGAAAAACTGTTTTTT. Translated, it gives CASRDRAFEKLFF.

J is TRBJ2-5 and V is TRBV2; 8 positions match TRBD2. V shed 6 bases, J shed 5 bases, and the junction held 23 bases outside the gene matches. The CDR3 sequence is 19 residues long. Looked up from germline, CDR1 is SNHLY and CDR2 is FYNNEI. The CDR3, as DNA: TGTGCCAGCAGCCCCCGCCTTATAGCGGGAAGGGGGTATGGTGAGACCCAGTACTTC. Its protein product is CASSPRLIAGRGYGETQYF. The full variable domain, in which reference TRBV2 and TRBJ2-5 provide the parts outside the CDR3, is EPEVTQTPSHQVTQMGQEVILRCVPISNHLYFYWYRQILGQKVEFLVSFYNNEISEKSEIFDDQFSVERPDGSNFTLKIRSTKLEDSAMYFCASSPRLIAGRGYGETQYFGPGTRLLVL.

The chain employs TRBV9 and TRBJ2-5; 10 nucleotides align to TRBD2. Trimming cost V 0 bases and J 5 bases; bases outside gene matches: 7. The CDR3 runs 16 residues. Germline V lookup: CDR1 SGDLS, CDR2 YYNGEE. This CDR3 is CASSVDPAGGRETQYF. The CDR3 region has the DNA TGTGCCAGCAGCGTAGACCCAGCGGGAGGGCGGGAGACCCAGTACTTC.

The CDR3 bases are TGTGCCAGCAGTTTAGTACAGGGTACCACTGAAGCTTTCTTT. Amino acid sequence: CASSLVQGTTEAFF. The genes are TRBV28 and TRBJ1-1; D might be TRBD1 (6 bases). CDR1 and CDR2 from the germline V gene are MDHEN and SYDVKM. The CDR3 length is 14 residues. Trimming stripped 2 bases from V and 4 bases from J, with 11 bases between.

The gene calls are TRBV2 and TRBJ1-2, with D tentatively TRBD1 (5 bases). The CDR3 sequence is 14 residues long. V was shortened by 1 base and J by 1 base, with 7 bases between the two germline ends. Germline CDR1 is SNHLY and CDR2 is FYNNEI. The CDR3 DNA reads TGTGCCAGCAGTGAAGGGGACCTTAACTATGGCTACACCTTC. Translation: CASSEGDLNYGYTF.

The V call is TRBV29-1, the J call TRBJ1-1; TRBD1 is a possible D gene (6 bases). Trimming pared 5 bases from V and 7 bases from J, leaving 17 bases between. This CDR3 region has 13 residues. Germline V gene data show CDR1 as SQVTM and CDR2 as ANQGSEA. The CDR3 DNA reads TGCAGCGTTCGAGGGACACCCCAGGGTGAAGCTTTCTTT. This gives the protein CSVRGTPQGEAFF.

This sequence joins TRBV30 and TRBJ1-3; the D gene is possibly TRBD1 (5 bases). The ends were cut back, 2 bases at V and 2 bases at J, with 7 bases in the middle. The CDR3 consists of 13 residues. Per the germline V gene, CDR1 is GTSNPN and CDR2 is SVGIG (reference sequence). The CDR3 protein is CAWSRGTGNTIYF. The CDR3 bases are TGTGCCTGGAGTAGGGGAACTGGAAACACCATATATTTT. Supplemented by reference TRBV30 and TRBJ1-3, the full variable domain reads SQTIHQWPATLVQPVGSPLSLECTVEGTSNPNLYWYRQAAGRGLQLLFYSVGIGQISSEVPQNLSASRPQDRQFILSSKKLLLSDSGFYLCAWSRGTGNTIYFGEGSWLTVV.

This clone was detected many times. This rearrangement joins TRBV2 to TRBJ2-1, with D perhaps TRBD1 or TRBD2 (5 bases each). Germline-derived CDR1 and CDR2 are SNHLY and FYNNEI. The CDR3 is made up of 13 amino acids. V dropped 7 bases and J dropped 5 bases, with 12 bases sitting between them. The CDR3 coding sequence is TGTGCCAGCACCAGGGACCGGAACAATGAGCAGTTCTTC. This translates into CASTRDRNNEQFF.

This rearrangement joins TRBV28 to TRBJ1-2; 7 bases are shared with TRBD1. Germline assignment: CDR1 MDHEN and CDR2 SYDVKM. CDR3 length: 12 amino acids. J gave up 13 bases and V 4 bases, and 9 bases lay outside the gene matches. The CDR3 nucleotides are TGTGCCAGCAGTTCCAGACAGGGCGGAAGCACCTTC. As protein: CASSSRQGGSTF.

V gene TRBV20-1 combines with J gene TRBJ2-7; D is possibly TRBD2 (5 bases). Germline V gene sequence: CDR1 DFQATT, CDR2 SNEGSKA (reference sequence). Trimming removed 3 bases from V and 5 bases from J, with 8 bases in between. The CDR3 totals 11 residues. The CDR3 DNA is TGCAGTGCTAGCGAGGGCCACGAGCAGTACTTC. Amino acids: CSASEGHEQYF.

This sequence joins TRBV19 and TRBJ2-7, with D unresolved. V was trimmed by 1 base and J by 6 bases, leaving 10 bases between them. Per the germline V gene, CDR1 is LNHDA and CDR2 is SQIVND (reference sequence). The CDR3 totals 13 residues. CDR3 in amino acids: CASSIGDGAEQYF. In DNA, the CDR3 is TGTGCCAGTAGTATAGGAGACGGAGCCGAGCAGTACTTC. The whole variable domain, remainder taken from reference TRBV19 and TRBJ2-7, is DGGITQSPKYLFRKEGQNVTLSCEQNLNHDAMYWYRQDPGQGLRLIYYSQIVNDFQKGDIAEGYSVSREKKESFPLTVTSAQKNPTAFYLCASSIGDGAEQYFGPGTRLTVT.

The chain carries TRBV11-2 and TRBJ2-1; D is possibly TRBD1 or TRBD2 (5 bases each). Germline V CDR1 and CDR2: SGHAT, FQNNGV. There are 12 residues in the CDR3. Deletions cut 6 bases from V and 9 bases from J, with 12 bases between. In DNA form, the CDR3 reads TGTGCCAGCAGACGAACGGGACGTGAGCAGTTCTTC. It encodes CASRRTGREQFF.

This clone was counted only a few times. The chain couples TRBV6-5 to TRBJ1-2, with a weak D call TRBD1 (5 bases). Germline CDR1 MNHEY, CDR2 SVGAGI. The CDR3 loop spans 11 amino acids. V was cut by 2 bases and J by 7 bases, with 5 bases left in between. The CDR3, as DNA: TGTGCCAGCAGTTACCAGGGTGGCTACACCTTC. It encodes CASSYQGGYTF.